These 5 T cell receptor beta chains originate from one sample sequenced in a study of identical twins. TCRdb processed the 5' RACE reads anew with MiXCR; each CDR3 protein has one entry. Among 400,000 or so distinct CDR3 sequences listed, about 9% were seen once. The sequencing input was naive T cells sorted from blood. The receptors shown here come from a woman aged 45-60 years in good health.

This chain connects TRBV10-3 to TRBJ2-7, with D perhaps TRBD1 or TRBD2 (6 bases each). The CDR3 covers 12 residues. Trimming left V 9 bases short and J 6 bases short, with 15 bases between. The germline V gene has CDR1 ENHRY and CDR2 SYGVKD. CDR3 sequence (DNA): TGTGCCATTACCGCCGGGGGCTCCGAGCAGTACTTC. Residues: CAITAGGSEQYF.

This clonotype was counted at least ten times. The rearrangement joins TRBV6-5 to TRBJ2-7; 7 bases match TRBD2. J was trimmed by 2 bases and V by 8 bases; bases with no gene match: 9. Germline values: CDR1 MNHEY, CDR2 SVGAGI. The CDR3 is 14 residues long. CDR3 region: CASRTGGRTYEQYF. DNA of the CDR3: TGTGCCAGCCGGACGGGAGGCAGAACCTACGAGCAGTACTTC.

This clonotype was seen repeatedly, ten times or more. The chain recombines TRBV3-1 with TRBJ2-7; D remains unclear. V was clipped by 0 bases and J by 4 bases, with 7 bases between them. The CDR3 is 13 residues long. Germline loops: CDR1 LGHDT, CDR2 YNNKEL (reference sequence). The CDR3 here is CASSQERLYEQYF. The CDR3 coding sequence is TGTGCCAGCAGCCAAGAAAGGCTATACGAGCAGTACTTC.

Many counts were recorded for this clonotype. The genes are TRBV2 and TRBJ1-2, with 7 positions matching TRBD1. J was trimmed by 5 bases and V by 10 bases; bases with no gene match: 7. The CDR3 extends over 12 amino acids. Germline loops: CDR1 SNHLY, CDR2 FYNNEI. CDR3 protein: CATGTDIYGYTF. CDR3 DNA sequence: TGTGCCACTGGGACAGACATTTATGGCTACACCTTC. The entire variable domain, with the rest obtained from reference TRBV2 and TRBJ1-2, is as follows: EPEVTQTPSHQVTQMGQEVILRCVPISNHLYFYWYRQILGQKVEFLVSFYNNEISEKSEIFDDQFSVERPDGSNFTLKIRSTKLEDSAMYFCATGTDIYGYTFGSGTRLTVV.

This clonotype was seen many times. This chain joins TRBV7-8 and TRBJ2-7; 7 bases map to TRBD2. Germline assignment: CDR1 SGHVS and CDR2 FQNEAQ. The CDR3 has 15 amino acids. V lost 3 bases to trimming and J lost 0 bases; unmatched junction nucleotides: 5. CDR3 sequence (DNA): TGTGCCAGCAGCTTTGGTCTAGCGGTCTCCTACGAGCAGTACTTC. Its translation: CASSFGLAVSYEQYF.